These 22 T cell receptor beta chains share one sample of origin, sequenced in a study of T cell repertoires in cytomegalovirus infection. TCRdb redid the calling of the reads with MiXCR, one entry per CDR3 protein. The repertoire holds under 250,000 distinct CDR3 sequences, 12% seen once, with 1.5% to 2% in the top ten. The material sequenced was PBMCs. The receptors were gathered from a human donor in good health (CMV status not recorded). Some clones in this sample may be carry-over from other donors' samples.

This clonotype showed up just a few times. The chain uses TRBV20-1 and TRBJ2-3, with D tentatively TRBD2 (5 bases). The ends were cut back, 4 bases at V and 0 bases at J, with 11 bases in the middle. The CDR3 contains 14 residues. CDR1 is DFQATT and CDR2 is SNEGSKA in the germline V gene (reference sequence). The CDR3 DNA is TGCAGTGCTATGACCAGCGGTAGCACAGATACGCAGTATTTT. Its protein product is CSAMTSGSTDTQYF.

This clonotype was observed at least ten times. CDR3 region: CASQKTLNTEAFF. The CDR3 DNA follows: TGTGCCAGCCAGAAGACACTGAACACTGAAGCTTTCTTT. The chain employs TRBV2 and TRBJ1-1; D is undetermined. V gave up 8 bases and J gave up 0 bases, with 10 bases separating them. The germline CDR1 and CDR2 sequences are SNHLY and FYNNEI. CDR3 length: 13 residues.

This clonotype was recorded many times. The gene calls are TRBV7-2 and TRBJ2-5; TRBD2 aligns across 9 bases. After removal of 1 base from V and 4 bases from J, the junction contained 13 bases not matched to a gene. The length of the CDR3 is 18 residues. Germline V gene sequence: CDR1 SGHTA, CDR2 FQGNSA. The CDR3: CASSLGAGGPLDGETQYF. CDR3 DNA: TGTGCCAGCAGCTTAGGGGCGGGAGGGCCTTTAGACGGAGAGACCCAGTACTTC.

This clonotype was seen a few times. This chain joins TRBV28 and TRBJ2-2, with 7 nucleotides matching TRBD1. CDR3 size: 16 residues. Per germline, CDR1 MDHEN and CDR2 SYDVKM. V gave up 7 bases and J gave up 2 bases; unmatched junction bases: 10. CDR3 loop: CASTYLGTANTGELFF. In DNA, the CDR3 is TGTGCCAGCACTTACCTAGGGACAGCCAACACCGGGGAGCTGTTTTTT. The variable domain in full, with the rest retrieved from reference TRBV28 and TRBJ2-2, is DVKVTQSSRYLVKRTGEKVFLECVQDMDHENMFWYRQDPGLGLRLIYFSYDVKMKEKGDIPEGYSVSREKKERFSLILESASTNQTSMYLCASTYLGTANTGELFFGEGSRLTVL.

This clonotype turned up a few times. J is TRBJ2-1 and V is TRBV4-1; 12 nucleotides line up with TRBD1. The germline V gene encodes CDR1 MGHRA and CDR2 YSYEKL. The CDR3 extends over 19 amino acids. The V segment lost 0 bases and the J segment 0 bases; nucleotides outside the gene matches: 6. CDR3: CASSQEGTGGSRSYNEQFF. The CDR3, as DNA: TGCGCCAGCAGCCAAGAAGGGACAGGGGGCTCCCGCTCCTACAATGAGCAGTTCTTC.

The V call is TRBV10-3, the J call TRBJ2-5; the match to TRBD2 covers 9 bases. Germline lookup yields CDR1 ENHRY and CDR2 SYGVKD. This CDR3 spans 17 amino acids. V lost 3 bases to trimming and J lost 7 bases; unmatched junction nucleotides: 15. The CDR3 region has the DNA TGTGCCATCAGTGACCCCGAGTCTGCGGGAGGGAAGGCGACCCAGTACTTC. Translating it yields CAISDPESAGGKATQYF.

The J gene is TRBJ1-1, the V gene TRBV7-9; D ambiguous. The CDR3 length is 14 residues. The germline V gene encodes CDR1 SEHNR and CDR2 FQNEAQ (reference sequence). V lost 3 bases and J 1 base, leaving 9 bases between the germline ends. This chain's CDR3 is CASSLLVKNTEAFF. Written as DNA, the CDR3 is TGTGCCAGCAGCTTGCTAGTTAAGAACACTGAAGCTTTCTTT.

This clonotype occurred many times. The gene calls are TRBV7-3 and TRBJ2-2; no reliable D call. V gave up 1 base and J gave up 1 base, with 10 bases separating them. Germline V gene sequence: CDR1 SGHTA, CDR2 FQGTGA. The CDR3 loop spans 16 amino acids. The DNA for the CDR3 is TGTGCCAGCAGCTTAAATGGACCGGGGAACACCGGGGAGCTGTTTTTT. Protein: CASSLNGPGNTGELFF.

This clonotype was counted many times. The V and J genes are TRBV2 and TRBJ1-6; D ambiguous. The CDR3 has 16 residues. With 6 bases removed from V and 0 bases from J, the gap between germline ends came to 12 bases. CDR1 and CDR2 from the germline V gene are SNHLY and FYNNEI. CDR3: CASRTSQSSYNSPLHF. As DNA, the CDR3 is TGTGCCAGCAGGACTTCTCAAAGCTCCTATAATTCACCCCTCCACTTT.

The chain has TRBV5-1 and TRBJ1-1; 11 bases fit TRBD1. The CDR3 runs 14 residues. V trimming: 2 bases; J trimming: 7 bases; junction bases outside the gene matches: 4. The V gene's germline CDR1 is SGHRS and CDR2 YFSETQ. The chain's CDR3 is CASSFAGTGGEAFF. Here the CDR3 DNA reads TGCGCCAGCAGCTTTGCCGGGACAGGGGGTGAAGCTTTCTTT.

V and J are TRBV28 and TRBJ2-7; TRBD1 aligns across 7 bases. The CDR3 length is 13 residues. Germline V gives CDR1 MDHEN, CDR2 SYDVKM. Trimming at V came to 6 bases and at J to 3 bases, leaving 5 bases not matched to a gene. CDR3 sequence reads: CASSYQGVYEQYF. The DNA of the CDR3 is TGTGCCAGCAGCTACCAGGGGGTCTACGAGCAGTACTTC.

This clonotype showed up many times. The gene calls are TRBV7-3 and TRBJ2-1, with a weak D call TRBD1 (6 bases). The length of the CDR3 is 15 residues. Germline lookup yields CDR1 SGHTA and CDR2 FQGTGA. V lost 5 bases to trimming and J lost 1 base, with 12 bases between them. CDR3 nucleotide sequence: TGTGCCAGCAGCAAACAGGGTGGGTCCTACAATGAGCAGTTCTTC. As protein: CASSKQGGSYNEQFF.

The rearrangement joins TRBV14 to TRBJ2-1; no firm D call. The CDR3 sequence is 14 residues long. V was trimmed by 0 bases and J by 12 bases, leaving 15 bases between them. Germline values: CDR1 SGHDN, CDR2 FVKESK. The CDR3 nucleotides read TGTGCCAGCAGCCAAGACCTAGGTAGGGCGGCGCAGTTCTTC. Encoded protein: CASSQDLGRAAQFF.

The sample holds many counts of this clonotype. J is TRBJ2-3 and V is TRBV11-2; the D is unclear. The V end lost 5 bases, the J end lost 0 bases, and 9 bases lay between the germline ends. CDR3 length: 14 residues. CDR1 and CDR2 (germline): SGHAT, FQNNGV. DNA for the CDR3: TGTGCCAGCAGCCGTGGTGTAAGCACAGATACGCAGTATTTT. This codes for CASSRGVSTDTQYF.

This clonotype was seen more than once but under ten times. V gene TRBV6-6 combines with J gene TRBJ2-7; 10 bases match TRBD1. CDR3 size: 15 residues. V shed 4 bases and J 9 bases; nucleotides not matched to a gene: 12. Germline CDR1 reads MNHNY; CDR2 reads SVGAGI (reference sequence). CDR3 sequence: CASSSTPGQGMRQYF. The CDR3 DNA is TGTGCCAGCAGTTCCACCCCGGGACAGGGGATGAGGCAGTACTTC.

The chain joins TRBV7-2 to TRBJ2-7; 16 bases agree with TRBD2. This CDR3 contains 19 residues. The germline gives CDR1 SGHTA, CDR2 FQGNSA. J was trimmed by 4 bases and V by 4 bases; bases with no gene match: 13. CDR3 coding DNA: TGTGCCAGCAGCTCTCCACCGGGACTAGCGGGAGGGCCTCCATACGAGCAGTACTTC. Its translation: CASSSPPGLAGGPPYEQYF.

This clonotype was observed at least ten times. V and J are TRBV7-2 and TRBJ1-2; a possible D gene is TRBD1 (5 bases). V was pared by 3 bases and J by 7 bases, with 21 bases between. CDR3 length equals 16 residues. CDR1 SGHTA and CDR2 FQGNSA come from the germline V gene. CDR3 sequence: CASSLEGRGGGVGYTF. The CDR3 DNA sequence: TGTGCCAGCAGCTTGGAGGGGCGAGGCGGCGGCGTTGGCTACACCTTC.

This clonotype was detected ten times or more. The chain is built from TRBV7-2 and TRBJ2-3; 10 bases are a match to TRBD2. Germline V CDR1 and CDR2: SGHTA, FQGNSA. Trimming cost V 5 bases and J 4 bases; bases outside gene matches: 6. The length of the CDR3 is 15 residues. The CDR3: CASSLLAGVPDTQYF. The CDR3, as DNA: TGTGCCAGCAGCCTTCTAGCGGGGGTTCCAGATACGCAGTATTTT. The full variable domain, completed using reference TRBV7-2 and TRBJ2-3, is GAGVSQSPSNKVTEKGKDVELRCDPISGHTALYWYRQSLGQGLEFLIYFQGNSAPDKSGLPSDRFSAERTGGSVSTLTIQRTQQEDSAVYLCASSLLAGVPDTQYFGPGTRLTVL.

CDR3 sequence reads: CASSGARTGTNTEAFF. DNA of the CDR3: TGTGCCAGCAGCGGCGCCAGGACAGGGACGAACACTGAAGCTTTCTTT. This rearrangement joins TRBV7-9 to TRBJ1-1; TRBD1 matches at 8 bases. This CDR3 contains 16 residues. V lost 5 bases and J lost 1; bases outside the gene matches: 9. Looked up from germline, CDR1 is SEHNR and CDR2 is FQNEAQ (reference sequence).

This chain uses TRBV7-9 with TRBJ2-3; 10 nucleotides match TRBD2. CDR3 length: 13 residues. Trimming at V came to 10 bases and at J to 2 bases, leaving 3 bases not matched to a gene. The germline V gene has CDR1 SEHNR and CDR2 FQNEAQ (reference sequence). The CDR3 DNA reads TGTGCCACCGGGACTAGCGACACAGATACGCAGTATTTT. Its protein product is CATGTSDTDTQYF.

This clonotype was seen a handful of times. V is TRBV6-4 and J is TRBJ1-3; 8 bases line up with TRBD1. The length of the CDR3 is 15 residues. Germline trimming cut 8 bases from V and 4 bases from J; bases unmatched to any gene: 10. Germline-derived CDR1 and CDR2 are MRHNA and SNTAGT. For the CDR3, the DNA is TGTGCCAGCCTTCCTGGCAGGGGGCCAGGAAACACCATATATTTT. It translates to CASLPGRGPGNTIYF.

This chain links TRBV5-1 with TRBJ1-1, with 7 bases aligning to TRBD1. CDR3 length: 14 amino acids. V shed 9 bases, J shed 7 bases, and the junction held 15 bases outside the gene matches. Germline assignment: CDR1 SGHRS and CDR2 YFSETQ. CDR3 DNA sequence: TGCGCCACCTCCAGACAGGGCAGCGAGGATGAAGCTTTCTTT. Translation gives CATSRQGSEDEAFF.